This T cell receptor (beta chain) was obtained from a study of CD8 T cells in ankylosing spondylitis. This clonotype came up a few times. Antigen unknown. Overall study findings and caveats: Reportedly, disease-linked clones are significantly enriched in ankylosing spondylitis patients' matched synovial fluid.

MiXCR, run by TCRdb on the 5' RACE reads, gives a single entry per CDR3 protein. The sample contains about 280,000 distinct CDR3 sequences, 15% to 20% of which appear only once. The sequenced sample was blood, either unsorted or a sorted T cell fraction (not recorded which). The TCR was taken from a male donor with ankylosing spondylitis or in good health (not recorded which).

The CDR3 here is CASSFSKGQFF. For the CDR3, the DNA is TGTGCCAGCAGTTTTAGCAAAGGGCAATTCTTC. The gene calls are TRBV6-5 and TRBJ2-1; unclear D gene. V lost 4 bases to trimming and J lost 16 bases, with 14 bases between them. Germline V gene sequence: CDR1 MNHEY, CDR2 SVGAGI. CDR3 length: 11 residues.